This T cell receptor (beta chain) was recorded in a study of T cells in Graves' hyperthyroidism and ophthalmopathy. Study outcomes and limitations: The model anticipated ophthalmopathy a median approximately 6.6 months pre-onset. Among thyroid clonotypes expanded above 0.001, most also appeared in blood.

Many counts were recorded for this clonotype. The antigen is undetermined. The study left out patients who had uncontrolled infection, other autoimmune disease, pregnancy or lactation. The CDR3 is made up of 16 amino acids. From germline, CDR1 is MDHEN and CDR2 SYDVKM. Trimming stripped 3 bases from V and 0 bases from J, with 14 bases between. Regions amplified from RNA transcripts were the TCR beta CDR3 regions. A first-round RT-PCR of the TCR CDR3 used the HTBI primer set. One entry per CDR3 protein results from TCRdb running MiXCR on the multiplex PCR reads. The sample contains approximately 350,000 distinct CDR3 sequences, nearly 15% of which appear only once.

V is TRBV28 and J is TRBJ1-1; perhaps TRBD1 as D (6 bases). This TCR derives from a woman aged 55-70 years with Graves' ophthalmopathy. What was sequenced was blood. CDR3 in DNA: TGTGCCAGCAGTTTCCCGGCAGGGGTTTTGAACACTGAAGCTTTCTTT. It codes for CASSFPAGVLNTEAFF.